The clone carrying this TCR beta chain has only a few counts. Its cognate antigen is unknown. The CDR3 is made up of 15 amino acids. Germline CDR1 and CDR2: WNHNN and SYGVQD (reference sequence). V lost 8 bases, J lost 9 bases, and 12 bases stayed unmatched. The entry originates in a study of cytomegalovirus exposure and HLA in healthy donors. In the study overall: Genotyping of nearly 400 donors showed that about 84% belonged to the Caucasian-associated ancestry cluster. Study-level findings and limits: Later analysis identified several of the most significant clusters that appeared linked to common viral pathogens. In a later analysis, at a false discovery rate of 0.05, roughly 17,000 TCR beta sequences matched HLA alleles.

PCR employed 60 Vbeta and 13 Jbeta primers. Original processing methods: Later reanalysis found around 80 million unique TCR beta chains, around 9.9 million of them shared. The table came from immunoSEQ multiplex PCR; TCRdb's copy has only in-frame clones and leaves some out. Clonal size and the V and J genes are those of that table, whereas D and trimming came from the DNA. The table includes roughly 48,000 clones, over 70% detected once. This receptor was taken from a man aged 18 to 29 in good health and CMV-seronegative. The chain couples TRBV10-1 to TRBJ2-1; 11 bases line up with TRBD2. Sequencing was performed on PBMCs. Written as DNA, the CDR3 is TGCGCCAGCGGTAATAGCGGGAGGGCGTCTGCTGAGCAGTTCTTC. Amino acid sequence: CASGNSGRASAEQFF.